This TCR beta chain was sequenced for a study of blood T cell repertoires in COVID-19. About the research overall: COVID-19 samples, acute and convalescent, were from the United States, Italy and Spain. PBMCs, B-cell-depleted T cells, or T cells provided the cDNA or gDNA that made up the material.

Trimming stripped 5 bases from V and 7 bases from J, with 19 bases between. Germline-derived CDR1 and CDR2 are SEHNR and FQNEAQ (reference sequence). The CDR3 extends over 15 amino acids. Per the study methods: Reference gene primer amplification yielded estimated nucleated cell counts. Sequencing was performed with immunoSEQ multiplex PCR; in TCRdb, only in-frame clones are kept and a portion is missing. V and J calls and clone size follow that table, whereas D and trimming were derived from the DNA. The sample includes about 75,000 clones, 84% of them seen just once. The source material was peripheral blood. This chain joins TRBV7-9 and TRBJ2-3, with TRBD1 as a possible D gene (6 bases). The clonotype originates from a woman aged 45 to 65 with acute or convalescent COVID-19. The CDR3 loop reads CASSPSGAEYYTQYF. The CDR3 region has the DNA TGTGCCAGCAGCCCATCAGGGGCAGAATACTATACGCAGTATTTT.